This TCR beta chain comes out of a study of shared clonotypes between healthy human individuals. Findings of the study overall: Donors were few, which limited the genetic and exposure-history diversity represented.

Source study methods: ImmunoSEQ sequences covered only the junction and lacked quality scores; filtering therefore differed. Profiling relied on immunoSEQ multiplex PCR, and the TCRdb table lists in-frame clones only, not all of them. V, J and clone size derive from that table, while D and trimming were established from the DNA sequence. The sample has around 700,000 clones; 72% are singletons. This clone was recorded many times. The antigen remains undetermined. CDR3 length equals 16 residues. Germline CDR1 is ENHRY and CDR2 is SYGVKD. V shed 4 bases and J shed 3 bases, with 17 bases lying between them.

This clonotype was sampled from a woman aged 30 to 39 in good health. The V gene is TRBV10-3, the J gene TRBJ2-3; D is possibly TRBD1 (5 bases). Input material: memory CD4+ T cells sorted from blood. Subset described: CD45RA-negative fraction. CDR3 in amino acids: CAISVGRSERTDTQYF. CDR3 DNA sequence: TGTGCCATCAGTGTGGGGCGGAGCGAAAGGACAGATACGCAGTATTTT.